This T cell receptor (beta chain) was captured in a study of blood T cell repertoires in COVID-19. Study-wide context: From T cells, B-cell-depleted T cells, or PBMCs came the material, which was cDNA or gDNA.

Trimming cost V 4 bases and J 1 base, with 13 bases left between them. The CDR3 extends over 15 amino acids. Germline values: CDR1 KGHSH, CDR2 LQKENI. Sequencing used immunoSEQ multiplex PCR; TCRdb keeps in-frame clones, though not all of them. The sample carries over 250,000 clones, roughly 90% recorded once. In terms of age and location, participants ranged from roughly 18 to 100 years and lived in 24 US areas. All recovered Cohort 3 donors got two negative PCRs, got clearance, or saw symptom resolution. The clonotype originates from a woman in her sixties or seventies who had recovered from COVID-19. The V and J genes are TRBV18 and TRBJ1-1; tentatively, D is TRBD1 (6 bases). The source material was PBMCs or T cells enriched from blood (not recorded which). The CDR3 loop is CASSRGGPGNTEAFF. The CDR3 DNA reads as TGTGCCAGCTCACGGGGGGGGCCCGGGAACACTGAAGCTTTCTTT.